These 27 T cell receptor beta chains came from one sample sequenced in a study of CXCR3-negative and CXCR3-positive naive CD8 T cells. The libraries of TRB cDNA were constructed through 5' RACE using UMI labels. TCRdb re-called the 5' RACE reads and catalogs CDR3 proteins one per entry, DNA excluded. Recorded for this sample: about 41,000 distinct CDR3 sequences. The sequenced sample was naive CXCR3- CD8+ T cells from blood. As for subset: CD45RO-CCR7+CD27+CD95- naive CD8+ T cells lacking CXCR3 (TNR3-). The receptors shown here come from a human donor in good health. Some clones in this sample may be carry-over from other donors' samples.

The rearrangement uses TRBV4-1 and TRBJ1-5; the D gene TCRdb calls, TRBD1, cannot be checked with no DNA. The germline gives CDR1 MGHRA, CDR2 YSYEKL. CDR3 length: 14 residues. The CDR3 loop reads CASSHGQGYQPQHF.

This chain connects TRBV29-1 to TRBJ2-7. The germline gives CDR1 SQVTM, CDR2 ANQGSEA. The length of the CDR3 is 14 residues. CDR3 sequence: CSVVGRGGSYEQYF.

This rearrangement joins TRBV5-1 to TRBJ1-1. The CDR3 contains 13 residues. Germline CDR1 SGHRS, CDR2 YFSETQ. The CDR3 loop is CASSPGQGTEAFF.

The J gene is TRBJ2-7, the V gene TRBV5-1; as DNA is missing, the TRBD1 call by TCRdb cannot be tested. Looked up from germline, CDR1 is SGHRS and CDR2 is YFSETQ. CDR3 length: 13 residues. CDR3: CASSWTGAYEQYF.

The chain couples TRBV7-3 to TRBJ2-3; checking the TCRdb D call of TRBD1 is not possible without DNA. Germline V CDR1 and CDR2: SGHTA, FQGTGA. The length of the CDR3 is 14 residues. The CDR3 spells CASSLPGTADTQYF.

The chain is built from TRBV11-1 and TRBJ2-5; with no DNA, the TCRdb D assignment of TRBD2 cannot be verified. The germline gives CDR1 SGHAT, CDR2 FQDESV (reference sequence). The CDR3 runs to 15 residues. The CDR3 sequence: CASTATGGALETQYF.

CDR3 loop: CASSHSAVSGNTIYF. The rearrangement links TRBV6-2 or TRBV6-3 to TRBJ1-3. Germline V lookup: CDR1 MNHEY, CDR2 SVGEGT. CDR3 length equals 15 residues.

The rearrangement joins TRBV6-4 to TRBJ2-1; TCRdb calls TRBD2, which cannot be checked without DNA. CDR1 is MRHNA and CDR2 is SNTAGT in the germline V gene. CDR3 length: 16 amino acids. The CDR3 spells CASSESGGASAGEQFF.

This sequence joins TRBV5-6 and TRBJ1-1; TCRdb's D call of TRBD1 is untestable without DNA. Germline values: CDR1 SGHDT, CDR2 YYEEEE. This CDR3 is 15 amino acids long. CDR3 residues: CASKGQGLLNTEAFF.

The V and J genes are TRBV21-1 and TRBJ1-6; the D gene TCRdb calls, TRBD1, cannot be checked with no DNA. TRBV21-1 is reported as a pseudogene. The CDR3 sequence is 17 residues long. CDR3 amino acids: CASSKAGQGAKNSPLHF.

The gene calls are TRBV29-1 and TRBJ2-2; TCRdb designates TRBD1, a call that cannot be tested without DNA. Looked up from germline, CDR1 is SQVTM and CDR2 is ANQGSEA. The CDR3 runs to 14 residues. The CDR3 region is CSVEGTGNTGELFF.

This chain links TRBV29-1 with TRBJ2-5; as DNA is missing, the TRBD2 call by TCRdb cannot be tested. The CDR3 is 16 amino acids. Germline V gene lookup returns CDR1 SQVTM and CDR2 ANQGSEA. The CDR3 here is CSVEGTSGDIQETQYF.

The J gene is TRBJ2-7, the V gene TRBV20-1; TCRdb picks TRBD2, but there is no DNA to check that call. Germline loops: CDR1 DFQATT, CDR2 SNEGSKA (reference sequence). The CDR3 is 16 residues long. The CDR3 sequence: CSASTELAGGQYEQYF.

V is TRBV6-4 and J is TRBJ2-7; TCRdb selects TRBD1, and the lack of DNA leaves this call unchecked. The germline gives CDR1 MRHNA, CDR2 SNTAGT. This CDR3 region has 14 residues. CDR3 region: CASSETGLSYEQYF.

This rearrangement joins TRBV5-6 to TRBJ2-5; TCRdb returns TRBD2, unconfirmable since there is no DNA. The V gene's germline CDR1 is SGHDT and CDR2 YYEEEE. This CDR3 comprises 15 residues. The CDR3 region is CASSSIAGGTGTQYF.

V gene TRBV15 combines with J gene TRBJ2-1; TCRdb's D call, TRBD2, is unchecked because there is no DNA. The germline V gene encodes CDR1 LNHNV and CDR2 YYDKDF (reference sequence). CDR3 length: 11 residues. The CDR3 region is CASSGGGRTYF.

The CDR3 sequence: CSVTSGVPGEQYF. The chain uses TRBV29-1 and TRBJ2-7; TCRdb's D call of TRBD1 is untestable without DNA. There are 13 residues in the CDR3. The germline V gene encodes CDR1 SQVTM and CDR2 ANQGSEA.

This clonotype registers medium-sized by frequency. This chain links TRBV29-1 with TRBJ2-7; with no DNA, the TCRdb D assignment of TRBD1 cannot be verified. Germline assignment: CDR1 SQVTM and CDR2 ANQGSEA. This CDR3 is built from 12 residues. Here the CDR3 reads CSVGTGTYEQYF.

This chain links TRBV12-3 or TRBV12-4 with TRBJ1-6; lacking DNA, the TRBD1 call made by TCRdb goes unchecked. The CDR3 extends over 14 amino acids. The CDR3 loop reads CASSQGFDNSPLHF.

The chain is built from TRBV12-3 or TRBV12-4 and TRBJ1-1. The CDR3 loop spans 12 amino acids. This CDR3 reads CASSWTNTEAFF.

The gene calls are TRBV29-1 and TRBJ1-1. Germline V lookup: CDR1 SQVTM, CDR2 ANQGSEA. The CDR3 sequence is 17 residues long. CDR3: CSVEGRGIPPMNTEAFF.

The CDR3 loop reads CASSPGLAGAGEQYF. The J gene is TRBJ2-7, the V gene TRBV3-1; TCRdb's D gene call, TRBD2, goes unchecked for lack of DNA. Germline V gives CDR1 LGHDT, CDR2 YNNKEL (reference sequence). The CDR3 contains 15 residues.

This chain uses TRBV2 with TRBJ1-5. The CDR3 sequence is 13 residues long. In germline, CDR1 is SNHLY, CDR2 FYNNEI. The CDR3 region is CASRAEGSQPQHF.

The V gene is TRBV19, the J gene TRBJ2-5; without DNA, the TCRdb call of TRBD1 cannot be checked. CDR1 and CDR2 from the germline V gene are LNHDA and SQIVND (reference sequence). The CDR3 length is 16 residues. CDR3 amino acids: CASSIDGRGAKETQYF.

This sequence joins TRBV9 and TRBJ1-2. Germline CDR1 SGDLS, CDR2 YYNGEE. CDR3 length equals 13 residues. The CDR3 is CASRAQTNYGYTF.

This chain uses TRBV2 with TRBJ2-7. The CDR3 has 11 amino acids. Germline values: CDR1 SNHLY, CDR2 FYNNEI. CDR3 residues: CASSWRYEQYF.

The gene calls are TRBV9 and TRBJ2-1; TCRdb's D call of TRBD1 is untestable without DNA. Germline CDR1 reads SGDLS; CDR2 reads YYNGEE. The length of the CDR3 is 15 residues. CDR3 amino acids: CASSVSPGGADEQFF.